The next 8 T cell receptor beta chains were all read from a single sample in a study of T cell changes during pregnancy in multiple sclerosis. Only in-frame clones appear in the TCRdb table, and some are missing; sequencing was by immunoSEQ multiplex PCR. Of some 69,000 clones detected, 90% appear once; the ten largest clones hold more than 2%. The sample consisted of peripheral blood, taken in the second trimester of pregnancy. These receptors were taken from a female donor in good health, enrolled as a control in a pregnancy study.

The gene calls are TRBV27 and TRBJ1-5; D perhaps matches TRBD1 (5 bases). Germline V lookup: CDR1 MNHEY, CDR2 SMNVEV (reference sequence). Trimming shortened V by 3 bases and J by 5 bases, and 11 bases separated the two germline ends. The CDR3 is made up of 14 amino acids. The CDR3 DNA reads as TGTGCCAGCAGTTTTACAGGTAGATATCAGCCCCAGCATTTT. It specifies CASSFTGRYQPQHF.

This clone was recorded only once. The chain links TRBV25-1 to TRBJ1-1; TRBD1 matches at 9 bases. In germline, CDR1 is MGHDK, CDR2 SYGVNS. The CDR3 runs to 13 residues. The ends lost 5 bases at V and 6 bases at J; junction bases unmatched: 4. The CDR3 spells CASSKQGAAEAFF. For the CDR3, the DNA is TGTGCCAGCAGTAAACAGGGGGCTGCTGAAGCTTTCTTT.

V and J are TRBV10-2 and TRBJ2-3; 9 nucleotides line up with TRBD1. Germline lookup yields CDR1 WSHSY and CDR2 SAAADI. J gave up 5 bases and V 6 bases, and 3 bases lay outside the gene matches. The CDR3 sequence is 13 residues long. This chain's CDR3 is CASRQGAGDTQYF. CDR3 DNA sequence: TGCGCCAGCAGACAGGGGGCAGGAGATACGCAGTATTTT.

The CDR3 sequence is CASRADFLIETQYF. CDR3 sequence (DNA): TGTGCCAGCAGGGCCGACTTTCTGATAGAGACCCAGTACTTC. J is TRBJ2-5 and V is TRBV2; D is uncertain. Germline assignment: CDR1 SNHLY and CDR2 FYNNEI. V lost 6 bases, J lost 4 bases, and 15 bases lay in between. This CDR3 contains 14 residues.

CDR3 in amino acids: CASAHRGGGYTF. The CDR3 region has the DNA TGTGCCAGCGCCCACCGCGGGGGTGGCTACACCTTC. The V and J genes are TRBV6-5 and TRBJ1-2; maybe TRBD1 (5 bases). The CDR3 extends over 12 amino acids. From germline, CDR1 is MNHEY and CDR2 SVGAGI. With 8 bases removed from V and 7 bases from J, the gap between germline ends came to 14 bases.

To note about this clone: Germline and junction disagree at one end, which may indicate a read error. The chain uses TRBV29-1 and TRBJ2-3; 7 nucleotides align to TRBD2. From germline, CDR1 is SQVTM and CDR2 ANQGSEA. The CDR3 extends over 11 amino acids. The DNA of the CDR3 is TGCAGCGTTATACCGGGACTATACCCACATTTT. This translates into CSVIPGLYPHF.

The chain couples TRBV18 to TRBJ1-1; a possible D gene is TRBD1 (5 bases). The V gene lost 4 bases and the J gene lost 0 bases, with 9 bases spanning the gap. This CDR3 is 14 amino acids long. The germline V gene encodes CDR1 KGHSH and CDR2 LQKENI. The CDR3 here is CASSRGSLNTEAFF. Written as DNA, the CDR3 is TGTGCCAGCTCACGGGGCAGTTTGAACACTGAAGCTTTCTTT. Full variable domain (rest looked up from reference TRBV18 and TRBJ1-1): NAGVMQNPRHLVRRRGQEARLRCSPMKGHSHVYWYRQLPEEGLKFMVYLQKENIIDESGMPKERFSAEFPKEGPSILRIQQVVRGDSAAYFCASSRGSLNTEAFFGQGTRLTVV.

The rearrangement uses TRBV5-1 and TRBJ2-1; the match to TRBD2 covers 7 bases. Per the germline V gene, CDR1 is SGHRS and CDR2 is YFSETQ. After removal of 5 bases from V and 3 bases from J, the junction contained 5 bases not matched to a gene. CDR3 length equals 14 residues. DNA for the CDR3: TGCGCCAGCAGGCTGGGGGGGGACTACAATGAGCAGTTCTTC. Its protein is CASRLGGDYNEQFF.